This is a list of T cell receptor beta chains from one sample in a study of chronic HIV infection and antiretroviral therapy. A single record per CDR3 protein comes from TCRdb applying MiXCR to the 5' RACE reads. Of around 31,000 distinct CDR3 sequences listed, under 9.5% are singletons. The specimen sequenced was peripheral blood. The source of these receptors is an adult who had HIV and had not received antiretroviral therapy, or was an uninfected healthy control (not recorded which). The CDR3 runs from the conserved cysteine through the conserved F or W. The order of the fields is J gene, clone size, D gene, V gene, CDR3 DNA, CDR3 protein. D genes are given only for firm matches. Some rows have no size entry. The others give once, few or many, or a class for an expanded clone.

J: TRBJ2-4; size: .; D: .; V: TRBV11-2; DNA: TGTGCCAGCAGCTTCGGACACTTAAACATTCAGTACTTC; CDR3: CASSFGHLNIQYF
J: TRBJ1-6; size: few; D: .; V: TRBV18; DNA: TGTGCCAGCTCACGAGGAGAACCCCTCCACTTT; CDR3: CASSRGEPLHF
J: TRBJ1-5; size: .; D: .; V: TRBV7-2; DNA: TGTGCCAGCAGCACCGGGTCCCCCGGTAGTCAGCCCCAGCATTTT; CDR3: CASSTGSPGSQPQHF
J: TRBJ2-1; size: .; D: TRBD2; V: TRBV7-2; DNA: TGTGCCAGCAGCTCGGGAGCGGGAGTGTCCTTC; CDR3: CASSSGAGVSF
J: TRBJ1-5; size: .; D: .; V: TRBV3-1; DNA: TGTGCCAGCAGCCAAGGGTATCAGCCCCAGCATTTT; CDR3: CASSQGYQPQHF
J: TRBJ1-2; size: few; D: .; V: TRBV2; DNA: TGTGCCAGCAGTGAAACTATAGCTAACTATGGCTACACCTTC; CDR3: CASSETIANYGYTF
J: TRBJ1-6; size: .; D: .; V: TRBV20-1; DNA: TGCAGTGCTAGAGGCGGCAACTCAAATAATTCACCCCTCCACTTT; CDR3: CSARGGNSNNSPLHF
J: TRBJ2-1; size: few; D: TRBD2; V: TRBV27; DNA: TGTGCCAGCACCCGTAGCGGGAGCGGGGGGAAGGTTGAGCAGTTCTTC; CDR3: CASTRSGSGGKVEQFF
J: TRBJ2-4; size: many; D: .; V: TRBV28; DNA: TGTGCCAGCAGTGGAGGTCGGGGGCGCGGGAACATTCAGTACTTC; CDR3: CASSGGRGRGNIQYF
J: TRBJ1-2; size: many; D: TRBD1; V: TRBV29-1; DNA: TGCAGCGTCCGTGAAGGGGGCGGCGACTATGGCTACACCTTC; CDR3: CSVREGGGDYGYTF
J: TRBJ2-1; size: many; D: .; V: TRBV6-2/TRBV6-3; DNA: TGTGCCAGCAGTTTTCAGACCTCCAACAATGAGCAGTTCTTC; CDR3: CASSFQTSNNEQFF
J: TRBJ1-1; size: .; D: .; V: TRBV12-3/TRBV12-4; DNA: TGTGCCAGCAGTTCTGATAGGGGCAGGGGCCCGACTGAAGCTTTCTTT; CDR3: CASSSDRGRGPTEAFF
J: TRBJ2-2; size: .; D: .; V: TRBV27; DNA: TGTGCCAGCAGTCTGGCGGCGAACACCGGGGAGCTGTTTTTT; CDR3: CASSLAANTGELFF
J: TRBJ2-5; size: few; D: .; V: TRBV28; DNA: TGTGCCAGCGCACTTAGGGAGACCCAGTACTTC; CDR3: CASALRETQYF
J: TRBJ2-5; size: many; D: TRBD2; V: TRBV7-2; DNA: TGTGCCAGCAGCGCCGGACTAGCGGGTCAAGAGACCCAGTACTTC; CDR3: CASSAGLAGQETQYF
J: TRBJ2-5; size: many; D: TRBD2; V: TRBV10-3; DNA: TGTGCCATCAGCCCGACTAGCGGGAGGACTCAAGAGACCCAGTACTTC; CDR3: CAISPTSGRTQETQYF
J: TRBJ2-1; size: few; D: .; V: TRBV6-2/TRBV6-3; DNA: TGTGCCAGCAGCCACCACAGGGTAAACTACAATGAGCAGTTCTTC; CDR3: CASSHHRVNYNEQFF
J: TRBJ2-5; size: few; D: .; V: TRBV2; DNA: TGTGCCAGCAGCCTGCTAAATGTCCAAGAGACCCAGTACTTC; CDR3: CASSLLNVQETQYF
J: TRBJ2-5; size: .; D: TRBD2; V: TRBV3-1; DNA: TGTGCCAGCAGCCAAGATTCCGGGAGGCAAGAGACCCAGTACTTC; CDR3: CASSQDSGRQETQYF
J: TRBJ2-3; size: many; D: TRBD2; V: TRBV6-2/TRBV6-3; DNA: TGTGCCAGCAGGCGAGAGCGGGGACGATCTAGCACAGATACGCAGTATTTT; CDR3: CASRRERGRSSTDTQYF
J: TRBJ1-6; size: .; D: .; V: TRBV6-4; DNA: TGTGCCAGCAGTGTCCCAGGGAGCTCACCCCTCCACTTT; CDR3: CASSVPGSSPLHF
J: TRBJ2-3; size: .; D: .; V: TRBV29-1; DNA: TGCAGCACGCAGGTGGGGGATACGCAGTATTTT; CDR3: CSTQVGDTQYF
J: TRBJ2-5; size: many; D: TRBD1; V: TRBV9; DNA: TGTGCCAGCAGCGTGGGGGACAGGCGGGAGACCCAGTACTTC; CDR3: CASSVGDRRETQYF
J: TRBJ1-5; size: .; D: .; V: TRBV7-2; DNA: TGTGCCAGCAGCTTAGACTCATCCCTCGGCCAGCCCCAGCATTTT; CDR3: CASSLDSSLGQPQHF
J: TRBJ2-7; size: .; D: TRBD2; V: TRBV3-1; DNA: TGTGCCAGCAGCCAGAAACTAGCGGGAGCCGGTAACGAGCAGTACTTC; CDR3: CASSQKLAGAGNEQYF
J: TRBJ2-1; size: many; D: TRBD2; V: TRBV4-1; DNA: TGCGCCAGCAGCCAAGCTAGCGGGGGTGTTTACGGTGAGCAGTTCTTC; CDR3: CASSQASGGVYGEQFF
J: TRBJ2-4; size: many; D: .; V: TRBV29-1; DNA: TGCAGCGTTGCCAGGGGAGTAGAGTTAAACATTCAGTACTTC; CDR3: CSVARGVELNIQYF
J: TRBJ1-1; size: few; D: .; V: TRBV4-2; DNA: TGTGCCAGCAGCCAAGAGAGGGACACTGAAGCTTTCTTT; CDR3: CASSQERDTEAFF
J: TRBJ1-2; size: .; D: TRBD1; V: TRBV10-3; DNA: TGTGCCATCAGTGCCTTTGACAGGGGTGACTATGGCTACACCTTC; CDR3: CAISAFDRGDYGYTF
J: TRBJ2-4; size: .; D: .; V: TRBV9; DNA: TGTGCCAGCAGCGTAGGAGGAGGCATTCAGTACTTC; CDR3: CASSVGGGIQYF
J: TRBJ2-1; size: few; D: TRBD2; V: TRBV10-3; DNA: TGTGCCATCAGTGTCTCGACTAGCGAGAATGAGCAGTTCTTC; CDR3: CAISVSTSENEQFF
J: TRBJ2-3; size: many; D: TRBD2; V: TRBV14; DNA: TGTGCCAGCAGCCAAGTGGTGCCTAGCGGGAGCGGCGATACGCAGTATTTT; CDR3: CASSQVVPSGSGDTQYF
J: TRBJ2-7; size: .; D: TRBD1; V: TRBV29-1; DNA: TGCAGCATCAGACAGGGGAGTCGGCGCGAGCAGTACTTC; CDR3: CSIRQGSRREQYF
J: TRBJ2-7; size: .; D: .; V: TRBV10-3; DNA: TGTGCCATCAGTGGGACTACCTACGAGCAGTACTTC; CDR3: CAISGTTYEQYF
J: TRBJ1-5; size: many; D: .; V: TRBV9; DNA: TGTGCCAGCAGCGGAGCAAATAGCAATCAGCCCCAGCATTTT; CDR3: CASSGANSNQPQHF
J: TRBJ1-5; size: many; D: .; V: TRBV6-2/TRBV6-3; DNA: TGTGCCAGCAGTTACCGGGACAGCAATCAGCCCCAGCATTTT; CDR3: CASSYRDSNQPQHF
J: TRBJ2-2; size: many; D: .; V: TRBV5-4; DNA: TGTGCCAGCAGCTTTTTCACCGGGGAGCTGTTTTTT; CDR3: CASSFFTGELFF
J: TRBJ2-5; size: .; D: .; V: TRBV29-1; DNA: TGCAGCGTTGGCGGGGTTCTCAAAGAGACCCAGTACTTC; CDR3: CSVGGVLKETQYF
J: TRBJ2-2; size: many; D: .; V: TRBV5-1; DNA: TGCGCCAGCACCCCGGGGACCGGGGAGCTGTTTTTT; CDR3: CASTPGTGELFF
J: TRBJ1-2; size: few; D: .; V: TRBV4-1; DNA: TGCGCCAGCAGCCAAGATAAGGCAGCCTATGGCTACACCTTC; CDR3: CASSQDKAAYGYTF
J: TRBJ1-2; size: .; D: TRBD1; V: TRBV4-1; DNA: TGCGCCAGCAGCCAAGGGGACAGCAAGGCTAACTATGGCTACACCTTC; CDR3: CASSQGDSKANYGYTF
J: TRBJ1-1; size: .; D: .; V: TRBV2; DNA: TGTGCCAGCAGACCTACGGGGAACACTGAAGCTTTCTTT; CDR3: CASRPTGNTEAFF
J: TRBJ1-4; size: many; D: TRBD1; V: TRBV19; DNA: TGTGCCAGTAGCCCTCGACAGGGTGCGACTAATGAAAAACTGTTTTTT; CDR3: CASSPRQGATNEKLFF
J: TRBJ2-3; size: .; D: TRBD1; V: TRBV20-1; DNA: TGCAGTGCTCGAGACCGGGACAGGGGCACAGATACGCAGTATTTT; CDR3: CSARDRDRGTDTQYF
J: TRBJ1-2; size: few; D: TRBD1; V: TRBV12-3/TRBV12-4; DNA: TGTGCCAGCACTCATGGGACAGGGGGCTCGAACTATGGCTACACCTTC; CDR3: CASTHGTGGSNYGYTF